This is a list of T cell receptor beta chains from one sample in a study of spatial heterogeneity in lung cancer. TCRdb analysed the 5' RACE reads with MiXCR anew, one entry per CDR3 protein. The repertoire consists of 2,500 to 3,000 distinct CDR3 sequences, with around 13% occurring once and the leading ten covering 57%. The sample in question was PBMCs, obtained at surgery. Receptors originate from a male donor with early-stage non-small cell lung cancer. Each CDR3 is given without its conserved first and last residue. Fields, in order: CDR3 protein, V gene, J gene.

CDR3 protein: ASGPERRSTDTQY; V gene: TRBV23-1; J gene: TRBJ2-3
CDR3 protein: ASTGTSGTSYNEQF; V gene: TRBV3-1; J gene: TRBJ2-1
CDR3 protein: ASRDSSGANVLT; V gene: TRBV7-2; J gene: TRBJ2-6
CDR3 protein: ASSLQGSYGYT; V gene: TRBV5-4; J gene: TRBJ1-2
CDR3 protein: AWKAGGPGEQF; V gene: TRBV30; J gene: TRBJ2-1
CDR3 protein: ASSQDGSGRTDTQY; V gene: TRBV4-3; J gene: TRBJ2-3
CDR3 protein: ASSVWADPSTDTQY; V gene: TRBV27; J gene: TRBJ2-3
CDR3 protein: ASNGDATYEQY; V gene: TRBV23-1; J gene: TRBJ2-7
CDR3 protein: ASRVDSWDTQY; V gene: TRBV19; J gene: TRBJ2-3
CDR3 protein: ASSSLGSRETQY; V gene: TRBV14; J gene: TRBJ2-5
CDR3 protein: ATSAAGYTGELF; V gene: TRBV24-1; J gene: TRBJ2-2
CDR3 protein: ASSRGLAGLNEQF; V gene: TRBV7-9; J gene: TRBJ2-1
CDR3 protein: ASSAAPISKATNEKLF; V gene: TRBV23-1; J gene: TRBJ1-4
CDR3 protein: SFGQKETQY; V gene: TRBV29-1; J gene: TRBJ2-5
CDR3 protein: ASSESKVNTEAF; V gene: TRBV10-1; J gene: TRBJ1-1
CDR3 protein: AWSVRWDQPQH; V gene: TRBV30; J gene: TRBJ1-5
CDR3 protein: SVGFRGVTREQY; V gene: TRBV29-1; J gene: TRBJ2-7
CDR3 protein: ASSRESEQF; V gene: TRBV7-9; J gene: TRBJ2-1
CDR3 protein: ASSADGPLEQY; V gene: TRBV7-2; J gene: TRBJ2-7
CDR3 protein: SARPGTSVPLYEQY; V gene: TRBV20-1; J gene: TRBJ2-7
CDR3 protein: ASSPGATAGYT; V gene: TRBV6-6; J gene: TRBJ1-2
CDR3 protein: ASQLAGGTDTQY; V gene: TRBV25-1; J gene: TRBJ2-3
CDR3 protein: ASSYGSSGRAYEQY; V gene: TRBV6-5; J gene: TRBJ2-7
CDR3 protein: ASSQTSGAYNEQF; V gene: TRBV4-3; J gene: TRBJ2-1
CDR3 protein: SMTSGTFYEQY; V gene: TRBV20-1; J gene: TRBJ2-7
CDR3 protein: SVEDRGRDFDTQY; V gene: TRBV29-1; J gene: TRBJ2-3
CDR3 protein: ASSSSPWLAGDTDTQY; V gene: TRBV7-2; J gene: TRBJ2-3
CDR3 protein: ASSPNSLATNEKLF; V gene: TRBV4-2; J gene: TRBJ1-4
CDR3 protein: ASSLLVAGAAYEQF; V gene: TRBV5-5; J gene: TRBJ2-1
CDR3 protein: ASTSRSGSSEQY; V gene: TRBV28; J gene: TRBJ2-7
CDR3 protein: SAETVAAYEQY; V gene: TRBV20-1; J gene: TRBJ2-7
CDR3 protein: ASSLGWHEQF; V gene: TRBV7-4; J gene: TRBJ2-1
CDR3 protein: ASSLGYGGPDTQY; V gene: TRBV5-4; J gene: TRBJ2-3
CDR3 protein: ASSYNTNQPQH; V gene: TRBV12-3/TRBV12-4; J gene: TRBJ1-5
CDR3 protein: SAGERGSSNSPLH; V gene: TRBV20-1; J gene: TRBJ1-6
CDR3 protein: SVLPGQGPSEQY; V gene: TRBV29-1; J gene: TRBJ2-7
CDR3 protein: ASKGLADTGELF; V gene: TRBV2; J gene: TRBJ2-2
CDR3 protein: ASSPPAGTEQY; V gene: TRBV18; J gene: TRBJ2-7
CDR3 protein: ATKKGGTDLVDTQY; V gene: TRBV15; J gene: TRBJ2-3
CDR3 protein: ASSYTLDFSTDTQY; V gene: TRBV6-5; J gene: TRBJ2-3
CDR3 protein: SVEEGTGSSYNEQF; V gene: TRBV29-1; J gene: TRBJ2-1
CDR3 protein: SVEGALGWETQY; V gene: TRBV29-1; J gene: TRBJ2-5
CDR3 protein: ASTPNRGTGANVLT; V gene: TRBV19; J gene: TRBJ2-6
CDR3 protein: ASSSWVFTGELF; V gene: TRBV7-9; J gene: TRBJ2-2
CDR3 protein: ASSPRSGSSYEQY; V gene: TRBV18; J gene: TRBJ2-7
CDR3 protein: SAPRALASYEQY; V gene: TRBV20-1; J gene: TRBJ2-7
CDR3 protein: ASSLSLGAETQY; V gene: TRBV27; J gene: TRBJ2-5
CDR3 protein: ASSGGAADTQY; V gene: TRBV9; J gene: TRBJ2-3